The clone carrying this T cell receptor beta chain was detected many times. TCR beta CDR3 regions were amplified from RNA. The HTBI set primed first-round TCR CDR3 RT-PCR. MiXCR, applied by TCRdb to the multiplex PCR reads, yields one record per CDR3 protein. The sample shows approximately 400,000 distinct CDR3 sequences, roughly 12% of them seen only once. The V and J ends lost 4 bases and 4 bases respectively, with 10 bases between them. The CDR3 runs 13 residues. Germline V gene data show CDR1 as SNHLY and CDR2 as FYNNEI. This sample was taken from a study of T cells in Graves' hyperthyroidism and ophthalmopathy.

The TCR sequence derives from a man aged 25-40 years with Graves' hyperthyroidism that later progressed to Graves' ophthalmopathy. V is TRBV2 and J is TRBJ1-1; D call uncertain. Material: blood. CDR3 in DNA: TGTGCCAGCAGTGGAATGATAAGCACTGAAGCTTTCTTT. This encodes CASSGMISTEAFF.